This is a list of T cell receptor beta chains from one sample in a study of regulatory T cells in long-lasting Graves disease. MiXCR, run by TCRdb on the multiplex PCR reads, gives a single entry per CDR3 protein. The sample consists of roughly 510,000 distinct CDR3 sequences, around 16% of them appearing once. The same sample was also studied in work on T cells in Graves' hyperthyroidism and ophthalmopathy.

The specimen was peripheral blood mononuclear cells (PBMCs), collected at new diagnosis, from a patient treated with antithyroid drugs. The receptors were sampled from a man aged 18 to 29 with Graves disease. The CDR3 runs from the conserved cysteine through the conserved F or W. Each record gives: V gene, clone size, CDR3 length, D gene, J gene, CDR3 protein, CDR3 DNA. A D gene is named only where the DNA matches it firmly. Rows may omit the clone size; those that give it use once, few, many or a size class.

TRBV27	few	13	-	TRBJ2-1	CASSLLGFNEQFF	TGTGCCAGCAGTTTATTAGGCTTCAATGAGCAGTTCTTC
TRBV12-3/TRBV12-4	many	15	-	TRBJ2-3	CASSLGDGGRDTQYF	TGTGCCAGCAGTTTAGGGGACGGAGGACGCGATACGCAGTATTTT
TRBV3-1	many	18	TRBD2	TRBJ2-1	CASSQAVVGLAAYNEQFF	TGTGCCAGCAGCCAGGCCGTGGTTGGGCTAGCGGCCTACAATGAGCAGTTCTTC
TRBV20-1	-	15	-	TRBJ2-4	CAFRAPSGNKNIQYF	TGCGCCTTCCGAGCCCCCTCAGGGAACAAAAACATTCAGTACTTC
TRBV7-6	-	16	TRBD1	TRBJ2-2	CASSLTGGRDTGELFF	TGTGCCAGCAGCCTAACAGGGGGCCGAGACACCGGGGAGCTGTTTTTT
TRBV20-1	few	17	-	TRBJ1-2	CSARDYRGLRANYGYTF	TGCAGTGCTAGAGATTATCGCGGCCTTCGGGCTAACTATGGCTACACCTTC
TRBV4-1	few	14	TRBD1	TRBJ1-4	CASSRGTEVEKLFF	TGCGCCAGCAGCCGCGGGACAGAGGTTGAAAAACTGTTTTTT
TRBV7-7	-	15	-	TRBJ2-5	CASSFGGRSQETQYF	TGTGCTAGCAGCTTTGGAGGTCGGTCTCAAGAGACCCAGTACTTC
TRBV5-5	many	16	-	TRBJ2-7	CASSLKPGTGGYEQYF	TGTGCCAGCAGCTTGAAGCCGGGAACAGGCGGCTACGAGCAGTACTTC
TRBV6-1	many	16	-	TRBJ1-6	CASSARQWSYNSPLHF	TGTGCCAGCAGTGCCCGCCAGTGGTCCTATAATTCACCCCTCCACTTT
TRBV5-1	-	15	-	TRBJ1-3	CASSLATNSGNTIYF	TGCGCCAGCAGCTTGGCTACCAACTCTGGAAACACCATATATTTT
TRBV27	many	15	-	TRBJ1-1	CASSLFAGSYTEAFF	TGTGCCAGCAGTTTATTTGCGGGGTCGTACACTGAAGCTTTCTTT
TRBV2	few	15	TRBD2	TRBJ2-2	CTSSYGRENTGELFF	TGTACCAGCTCCTATGGGAGGGAAAACACCGGGGAGCTGTTTTTT
TRBV10-1	few	12	-	TRBJ2-2	CASSDSVGELFF	TGCGCCAGCAGTGATAGCGTCGGGGAGCTGTTTTTT
TRBV2	many	14	-	TRBJ2-5	CASRRQINQETQYF	TGTGCCAGCAGGCGACAGATAAACCAAGAGACCCAGTACTTC
TRBV27	many	14	TRBD1	TRBJ2-1	CASRRQGSVGEQFF	TGTGCCAGCAGAAGACAGGGGTCGGTCGGTGAGCAGTTCTTC
TRBV9	many	15	-	TRBJ2-7	CASSVSVGAAYEQYF	TGTGCCAGCAGCGTATCAGTCGGCGCGGCCTACGAGCAGTACTTC
TRBV28	many	18	-	TRBJ2-2	CASSPFMGGRGNTGELFF	TGTGCCAGCAGTCCCTTTATGGGTGGCAGGGGCAACACCGGGGAGCTGTTTTTT
TRBV30	-	15	-	TRBJ1-5	CAWSVRGGGNQPQHF	TGTGCCTGGAGTGTACGGGGGGGTGGGAATCAGCCCCAGCATTTT
TRBV12-3/TRBV12-4	many	14	TRBD2	TRBJ2-1	CASSPSGAFDEQFF	TGTGCCAGCAGTCCTAGCGGGGCTTTCGATGAGCAGTTCTTC
TRBV11-2	many	14	-	TRBJ1-1	CASSLEGARTEAFF	TGTGCCAGCAGCTTAGAGGGGGCAAGGACTGAAGCTTTCTTT